This TCR beta chain was identified during a study of CD8 T cells in Susac syndrome. Reverse transcription used 0.5 to 1 ug RNA and random hexamers. TCRdb re-analysed the immunoSEQ multiplex PCR reads in MiXCR, keeping a single row per CDR3 protein. Among hundreds of thousands of distinct CDR3 sequences listed, approximately 95% were seen once. CD8+ and CD4+ T cells from blood underwent TCR beta sequencing. Patients with stable or active relapsing-remitting disease, all of them treatment-naive, made up the multiple sclerosis controls. Bulk CD8+ and CD4+ cells came from magnetic negative isolation; CD8+ TEMRA by FACS. The V gene lost 5 bases and the J gene lost 3 bases, with 14 bases spanning the gap. This CDR3 contains 15 residues. The germline gives CDR1 MNHNS, CDR2 SASEGT.

V usage is TRBV6-1 and J usage is TRBJ2-4; no clear D gene. The sample taken for sequencing was CD4+ T cells from PBMCs. The TCR comes from a human donor with multiple sclerosis. CDR3: CASSNLPLGKNIQYF. Written as DNA, the CDR3 is TGTGCCAGCAGTAACCTACCCCTAGGCAAAAACATTCAGTACTTC.